Following are 21 T cell receptor beta chains from one sample sequenced in a study of T cell responses to AZD1222 COVID-19 vaccine. Sequenced by immunoSEQ multiplex PCR; TCRdb stores in-frame clones only, minus some. The table lists 86,000 or so clones, 90% of them singletons. The material sequenced was peripheral blood, taken on day 0 of AZD1222 vaccination. These receptor sequences come from an adult in good health.

The chain links TRBV28 to TRBJ1-4; a possible D gene is TRBD1 (6 bases). V lost 6 bases to trimming and J lost 3 bases, with 14 bases between them. This CDR3 has 15 residues. CDR1 and CDR2 (germline): MDHEN, SYDVKM. CDR3 residues: CASSPDRQANEKLFF. CDR3 DNA: TGTGCCAGCAGCCCAGATCGACAGGCTAATGAAAAACTGTTTTTT.

For this clone: An end of the junction does not agree with germline; a read error may underlie this. The chain couples TRBV7-9 to TRBJ1-2, with 9 bases lining up with TRBD1. The CDR3 consists of 14 residues. Germline V gene lookup returns CDR1 SEHNR and CDR2 FQNEAQ (reference sequence). CDR3 amino acids: CASSLEGDRADRDF. The CDR3 DNA reads TGTGCCAGCAGCTTAGAGGGGGACAGGGCCGATCGAGACTTC. Full variable domain (outside the CDR3, taken from reference TRBV7-9 and TRBJ1-2): DTGVSQNPRHKITKRGQNVTFRCDPISEHNRLYWYRQTLGQGPEFLTYFQNEAQLEKSRLLSDRFSAERPKGSFSTLEIQRTEQGDSAMYLCASSLEGDRADRDFGSGTRLTVV.

This chain connects TRBV5-1 to TRBJ2-1, with TRBD2 identical over 7 bases. V dropped 0 bases and J dropped 4; count of bases not matched to a gene: 7. In germline, CDR1 is SGHRS, CDR2 YFSETQ. This CDR3 is built from 16 residues. CDR3 nucleotides: TGCGCCAGCAGCTTGGAGGCTAGCGGTTCTTACAATGAGCAGTTCTTC. It is translated as CASSLEASGSYNEQFF.

J is TRBJ1-2 and V is TRBV5-5; TRBD1 is a possible D gene (6 bases). The CDR3 is 15 residues long. Germline CDR1 SGHKS, CDR2 YYEKEE (reference sequence). V gave up 4 bases and J gave up 1 base, with 14 bases separating them. The CDR3 DNA sequence: TGTGCCAGCAGCCCACAACAAGGGGGTAACTATGGCTACACCTTC. Amino acids: CASSPQQGGNYGYTF.

Turning to this clone: At the DNA level, this CDR3 is encoded by other sequences in the same sample as well. J is TRBJ1-1 and V is TRBV30; D not resolved. CDR3 length equals 13 residues. The V and J ends lost 0 bases and 2 bases respectively, with 7 bases between them. The germline V gene encodes CDR1 GTSNPN and CDR2 SVGIG (reference sequence). In DNA, the CDR3 is TGTGCCTGGAGTGTAGGGAGTAACACTGAAGCTTTCTTT. It codes for CAWSVGSNTEAFF.

This clone has a single count. The chain joins TRBV5-5 to TRBJ1-3, with TRBD1 matching over 8 bases. Trimming took 0 bases from V and 8 from J; bases not matched to a gene: 1. CDR3 length equals 13 residues. Germline CDR1 is SGHKS and CDR2 is YYEKEE (reference sequence). Here the CDR3 reads CASSLDRGDTIYF. DNA of the CDR3: TGTGCCAGCAGCTTGGACAGGGGGGACACCATATATTTT.

This chain links TRBV6-5 with TRBJ1-3, with D maybe TRBD1 (6 bases). The CDR3 is made up of 14 amino acids. CDR1 MNHEY and CDR2 SVGAGI come from the germline V gene. Trimming left V 5 bases short and J 0 bases short, with 8 bases between. The CDR3 here is CASSQGSSGNTIYF. The CDR3, as DNA: TGTGCCAGCAGTCAGGGGAGCTCTGGAAACACCATATATTTT.

This chain links TRBV5-1 with TRBJ2-2; tentatively, D is TRBD2 (6 bases). The V end lost 0 bases, the J end lost 1 base, and 13 bases lay between the germline ends. From germline, CDR1 is SGHRS and CDR2 YFSETQ. The CDR3 length is 17 residues. The CDR3 sequence is CASSLGRGTLNTGELFF. The CDR3, as DNA: TGCGCCAGCAGCTTGGGTCGAGGGACTTTGAACACCGGGGAGCTGTTTTTT.

V and J are TRBV27 and TRBJ1-5; 10 bases are shared with TRBD1. Per germline, CDR1 MNHEY and CDR2 SMNVEV (reference sequence). The CDR3 contains 20 residues. V lost 6 bases, J lost 1 base, and 18 bases stayed unmatched. The CDR3 DNA reads TGTGCCAGCAGCTTACAGGCCCCGGGACAGGGGAGGACGAGCAATCAGCCCCAGCATTTT. This sequence encodes CASSLQAPGQGRTSNQPQHF.

The table lists this clone with a count of one. V usage is TRBV30 and J usage is TRBJ2-7; TRBD2 is a possible D gene (10 bases). CDR1 is GTSNPN, CDR2 SVGIG, per germline (reference sequence). Trimming left V 3 bases short and J 4 bases short, with 34 bases between. The CDR3 is 20 amino acids. CDR3 in amino acids: CAWRGDRVETSGSGLYEQYF. CDR3 nucleotides: TGTGCCTGGAGGGGGGACAGGGTAGAGACTAGCGGGTCGGGCCTTTACGAGCAGTACTTC.

This rearrangement joins TRBV9 to TRBJ1-6; D gene ambiguous. Germline lookup yields CDR1 SGDLS and CDR2 YYNGEE. V was shortened by 0 bases and J by 0 bases, with 13 bases between the two germline ends. The CDR3 sequence is 18 residues long. CDR3 bases: TGTGCCAGCAGCGTAGGGGCGTCCCCCAGCTCCTATAATTCACCCCTCCACTTT. Residues: CASSVGASPSSYNSPLHF.

The chain combines TRBV7-9 with TRBJ1-6, with 9 positions matching TRBD1. V dropped 4 bases and J dropped 7; count of bases not matched to a gene: 5. Germline V gene data show CDR1 as SEHNR and CDR2 as FQNEAQ (reference sequence). This CDR3 has 15 residues. CDR3 nucleotides: TGTGCCAGCAGCTGGACAGGGGCACGGAATTCACCCCTCCACTTT. Its translation: CASSWTGARNSPLHF.

The rearrangement links TRBV29-1 to TRBJ1-1, with D unresolved. The V end was cut by 5 bases, the J end by 1 base, with 5 bases between. The CDR3 has 11 residues. CDR1 is SQVTM and CDR2 is ANQGSEA in the germline V gene. This CDR3 is CSVRENTEAFF. The CDR3 bases are TGCAGCGTTCGGGAGAACACTGAAGCTTTCTTT.

This clone has only one observation. The DNA of the CDR3 is TGCAGTGCTAGTAGGAGGGTGGGAGGCTACACCTTC. Encoded protein: CSASRRVGGYTF. The chain couples TRBV20-1 to TRBJ1-2; D ambiguous. The germline V gene has CDR1 DFQATT and CDR2 SNEGSKA (reference sequence). The length of the CDR3 is 12 residues. V lost 3 bases to trimming and J lost 8 bases, with 13 bases between them.

The J gene is TRBJ1-1, the V gene TRBV7-9, with D maybe TRBD1 (6 bases). The CDR3 is 16 residues long. Germline values: CDR1 SEHNR, CDR2 FQNEAQ (reference sequence). V dropped 5 bases and J dropped 0 bases, with 16 bases sitting between them. The CDR3: CASSPDRTPLNTEAFF. The DNA of the CDR3 is TGTGCCAGCAGCCCCGACAGGACGCCCTTGAACACTGAAGCTTTCTTT.

The CDR3 region has the DNA TGTGCCAGCCGGGGGGGCGGCAGGACGACTAACTATGGCTACACCTTC. This translates into CASRGGGRTTNYGYTF. The rearrangement links TRBV7-9 to TRBJ1-2, with D possibly matching TRBD1 (6 bases). Germline V CDR1 and CDR2: SEHNR, FQNEAQ (reference sequence). Trimming pared 8 bases from V and 0 bases from J, leaving 19 bases between. This CDR3 is 16 amino acids long.

The sample holds one count of this clone. The V gene is TRBV5-4, the J gene TRBJ2-1, with 10 bases identical to TRBD2. V lost 4 bases to trimming and J lost 7 bases; unmatched junction nucleotides: 8. CDR1 is SGHNT, CDR2 YYREEE, per germline (reference sequence). The CDR3 is 15 residues long. The CDR3 sequence: CASSADSGRWNEQFF. In DNA, the CDR3 is TGTGCCAGCAGCGCGGATAGCGGGAGGTGGAATGAGCAGTTCTTC.

The genes are TRBV29-1 and TRBJ2-1; D is perhaps TRBD2 (5 bases). Germline CDR1 SQVTM, CDR2 ANQGSEA. This CDR3 region has 14 residues. V lost 6 bases and J 2 bases, leaving 14 bases between the germline ends. This CDR3 reads CSVGAPGAYNEQFF. CDR3 in DNA: TGCAGCGTGGGAGCCCCTGGTGCCTACAATGAGCAGTTCTTC.

The genes are TRBV27 and TRBJ1-4; D not certain. The CDR3 length is 12 residues. The V end was cut by 6 bases, the J end by 8 bases, with 10 bases between. Germline lookup yields CDR1 MNHEY and CDR2 SMNVEV (reference sequence). The CDR3 sequence: CASSRPGEKLFF. In nucleotides, the CDR3 is TGTGCCAGCAGCCGCCCGGGGGAAAAACTGTTTTTT. The variable domain in full, completed from reference TRBV27 and TRBJ1-4, reads EAQVTQNPRYLITVTGKKLTVTCSQNMNHEYMSWYRQDPGLGLRQIYYSMNVEVTDKGDVPEGYKVSRKEKRNFPLILESPSPNQTSLYFCASSRPGEKLFFGSGTQLSVL.

This sequence joins TRBV7-9 and TRBJ1-2, with 7 bases fitting TRBD1. Trimming cost V 1 base and J 5 bases; bases outside gene matches: 4. Germline V gene data show CDR1 as SEHNR and CDR2 as FQNEAQ (reference sequence). The CDR3 is 14 residues long. As DNA, the CDR3 is TGTGCCAGCAGCTTAGAGGGGACAGCTTATGGCTACACCTTC. It translates to CASSLEGTAYGYTF.

V gene TRBV7-9 combines with J gene TRBJ1-1; the D is unclear. This CDR3 spans 14 amino acids. The germline V and J ends were trimmed by 5 bases and 5 bases, with 15 bases remaining between them. Germline CDR1 reads SEHNR; CDR2 reads FQNEAQ (reference sequence). The CDR3, as DNA: TGTGCCAGCAGCCCCACCCAAGGGAGGACTGAAGCTTTCTTT. Translation: CASSPTQGRTEAFF.